The following is a T cell receptor (beta chain) sequence with its context. This entry is derived from a study of OX40 agonist ivuxolimab in advanced cancers. Data came from immunoSEQ multiplex PCR; TCRdb stores just in-frame clones and leaves some out. Of over 65,000 clones listed, more than 70% were seen once; the top ten hold roughly 6%. The sequences come from CD4+ or CD8+ T cells sorted from blood, collected in a trial of the OX40 agonist ivuxolimab. This TCR derives from an adult with an advanced solid tumor such as melanoma, head and neck, liver or kidney cancer.

CDR3 residues: CAISERQGFYEQYF. CDR3 in DNA: TGTGCCATCAGTGAAAGACAGGGTTTCTACGAGCAGTACTTC. The V and J genes are TRBV10-3 and TRBJ2-7, with TRBD1 matching over 7 bases. CDR3 length: 14 residues. Looked up from germline, CDR1 is ENHRY and CDR2 is SYGVKD. Trimming took 3 bases from V and 3 from J; bases not matched to a gene: 5.